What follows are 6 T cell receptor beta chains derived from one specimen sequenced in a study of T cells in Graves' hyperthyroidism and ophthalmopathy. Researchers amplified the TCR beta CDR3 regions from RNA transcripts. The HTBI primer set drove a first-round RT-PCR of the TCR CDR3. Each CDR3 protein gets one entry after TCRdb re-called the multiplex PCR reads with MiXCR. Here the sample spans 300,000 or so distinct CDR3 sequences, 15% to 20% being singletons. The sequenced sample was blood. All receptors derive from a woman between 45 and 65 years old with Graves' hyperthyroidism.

The CDR3 is CASSRISETQYF. The CDR3 nucleotides are TGCGCCAGCAGCCGTATTTCGGAGACCCAGTACTTC. J is TRBJ2-5 and V is TRBV5-1; D call uncertain. In germline, CDR1 is SGHRS, CDR2 YFSETQ. The CDR3 contains 12 residues. The ends were cut back, 4 bases at V and 5 bases at J, with 9 bases in the middle. The full variable domain, with the rest looked up from reference TRBV5-1 and TRBJ2-5, is KAGVTQTPRYLIKTRGQQVTLSCSPISGHRSVSWYQQTPGQGLQFLFEYFSETQRNKGNFPGRFSGRQFSNSRSEMNVSTLELGDSALYLCASSRISETQYFGPGTRLLVL.

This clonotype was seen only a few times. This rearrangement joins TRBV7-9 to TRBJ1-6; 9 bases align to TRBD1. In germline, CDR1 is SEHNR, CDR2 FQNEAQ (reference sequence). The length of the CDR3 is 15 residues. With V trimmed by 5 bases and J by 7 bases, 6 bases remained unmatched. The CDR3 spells CASSGETGGNSPLHF. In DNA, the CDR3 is TGTGCCAGCAGCGGAGAGACAGGGGGAAATTCACCCCTCCACTTT.

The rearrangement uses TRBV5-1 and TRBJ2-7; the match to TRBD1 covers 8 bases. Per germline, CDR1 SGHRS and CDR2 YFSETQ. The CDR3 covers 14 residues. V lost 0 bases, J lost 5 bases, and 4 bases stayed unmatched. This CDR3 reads CASSLGPDRDEQYF. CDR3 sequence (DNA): TGCGCCAGCAGCTTGGGCCCGGACAGGGACGAGCAGTACTTC.

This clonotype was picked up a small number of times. Written as DNA, the CDR3 is TGTGCCAGCATCACCACTAGCGGGGGGGCCAGCACCGGGGAGCTGTTTTTT. Translated, it gives CASITTSGGASTGELFF. The chain carries TRBV2 and TRBJ2-2; TRBD2 matches 13 bases. After removal of 7 bases from V and 4 bases from J, the junction contained 9 bases not matched to a gene. The CDR3 is 17 residues long. Germline lookup yields CDR1 SNHLY and CDR2 FYNNEI.

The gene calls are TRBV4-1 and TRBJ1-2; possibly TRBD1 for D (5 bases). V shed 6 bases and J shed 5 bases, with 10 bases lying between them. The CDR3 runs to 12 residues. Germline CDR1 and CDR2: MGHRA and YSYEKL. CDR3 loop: CASRSDSYGYTF. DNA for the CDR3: TGCGCCAGCAGATCAGACAGTTATGGCTACACCTTC.

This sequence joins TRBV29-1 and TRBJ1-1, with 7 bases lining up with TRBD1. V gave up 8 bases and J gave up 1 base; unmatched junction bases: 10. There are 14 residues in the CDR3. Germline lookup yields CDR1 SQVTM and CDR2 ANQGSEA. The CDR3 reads CSTGQAISNTEAFF. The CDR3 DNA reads TGCAGCACTGGACAGGCCATTTCGAACACTGAAGCTTTCTTT.